A single sample is the source of the 27 T cell receptor beta chains below, sequenced in a study of cytomegalovirus exposure and HLA in healthy donors. Sequenced by immunoSEQ multiplex PCR; TCRdb stores in-frame clones only, minus some. This table holds 100,000 to 150,000 clones, approximately 95% found once. The sequencing sample was made of PBMCs. The receptors were gathered from a man aged 18-30 years in good health and CMV-seronegative.

The chain has TRBV6-5 and TRBJ1-1; 9 positions match TRBD1. Trimming removed 6 bases from V and 5 bases from J; junction bases left unmatched: 10. This CDR3 contains 15 residues. CDR1 MNHEY and CDR2 SVGAGI come from the germline V gene. Here the CDR3 DNA reads TGTGCCAGCAGCCTCAAAGGGACAGGGAGGACTGAAGCTTTCTTT. Protein sequence: CASSLKGTGRTEAFF.

This chain uses TRBV28 with TRBJ2-7, with D tentatively TRBD2 (5 bases). This CDR3 is built from 13 residues. Germline V gene lookup returns CDR1 MDHEN and CDR2 SYDVKM. V was clipped by 3 bases and J by 3 bases, with 9 bases between them. The CDR3: CASSFFGGYEQYF. CDR3 DNA sequence: TGTGCCAGCAGTTTCTTCGGAGGCTACGAGCAGTACTTC.

This chain connects TRBV5-1 to TRBJ2-5, with D perhaps matching TRBD1 (7 bases). CDR1 SGHRS and CDR2 YFSETQ come from the germline V gene. V lost 4 bases and J 0 bases, leaving 19 bases between the germline ends. The CDR3 has 17 amino acids. The CDR3 nucleotides read TGCGCCAGCAGCCCCAGGGGGGTACGAGGTAACCAAGAGACCCAGTACTTC. It encodes CASSPRGVRGNQETQYF.

This chain links TRBV28 with TRBJ1-1; 7 nucleotides line up with TRBD1. The V and J ends lost 8 bases and 1 base, in that order; junction bases with no gene match: 16. Germline loops: CDR1 MDHEN, CDR2 SYDVKM. The CDR3 has 17 residues. CDR3: CASGNEAGGLGNTEAFF. The CDR3 DNA is TGTGCCAGCGGGAATGAAGCAGGGGGGTTGGGGAACACTGAAGCTTTCTTT.

This chain joins TRBV7-9 and TRBJ1-5; no firm D call. V lost 5 bases, J lost 9 bases, and 20 bases lay in between. This CDR3 spans 15 amino acids. Per germline, CDR1 SEHNR and CDR2 FQNEAQ (reference sequence). The chain's CDR3 is CASSPGGGLGWPQHF. The CDR3 DNA sequence: TGTGCCAGCAGCCCCGGAGGAGGGCTAGGATGGCCCCAGCATTTT. Full variable domain (remainder filled in from reference TRBV7-9 and TRBJ1-5): DTGVSQNPRHKITKRGQNVTFRCDPISEHNRLYWYRQTLGQGPEFLTYFQNEAQLEKSRLLSDRFSAERPKGSFSTLEIQRTEQGDSAMYLCASSPGGGLGWPQHFGDGTRLSIL.

The table lists this clone with a count of one. The chain has TRBV18 and TRBJ1-1, with 8 bases fitting TRBD1. Germline values: CDR1 KGHSH, CDR2 LQKENI. The junction had 11 bases not matched to a gene; V was cut back by 2 bases and J by 0 bases. The CDR3 length is 18 residues. The CDR3 loop reads CASSPYITRQGMNTEAFF. The CDR3 region has the DNA TGTGCCAGCTCACCATACATTACGCGACAGGGGATGAACACTGAAGCTTTCTTT.

This sequence joins TRBV28 and TRBJ1-5; the D gene is possibly TRBD1 (6 bases). The length of the CDR3 is 15 residues. V lost 4 bases, J lost 2 bases, and 12 bases lay in between. CDR1 is MDHEN and CDR2 is SYDVKM in the germline V gene. CDR3 sequence: CASSSQGNGNQPQHF. CDR3 nucleotides: TGTGCCAGCAGTTCTCAGGGGAATGGCAATCAGCCCCAGCATTTT.

The CDR3 DNA reads TGTGCCAGCTCACCCACTTTCAGCGGAGGAGGGCCGCGGGAGCAGTACTTC. Translating gives CASSPTFSGGGPREQYF. This chain connects TRBV18 to TRBJ2-7; tentative D call: TRBD2 (6 bases). The germline V and J ends were trimmed by 3 bases and 7 bases, with 25 bases remaining between them. Germline values: CDR1 KGHSH, CDR2 LQKENI. The CDR3 length is 17 residues.

The V and J genes are TRBV30 and TRBJ2-7; D not resolved. Trimming removed 0 bases at V and 2 bases at J, with 8 bases between. CDR1 and CDR2 (germline): GTSNPN, SVGIG (reference sequence). The CDR3 totals 13 residues. CDR3 residues: CAWSVLETYEQYF. The CDR3, as DNA: TGTGCCTGGAGTGTACTTGAGACCTACGAGCAGTACTTC.

The V gene is TRBV7-6, the J gene TRBJ2-1, with 8 bases lining up with TRBD2. The CDR3 is 13 amino acids. V was clipped by 5 bases and J by 7 bases; unmatched bases: 4. Germline V gives CDR1 SGHVS, CDR2 FNYEAQ. The CDR3 is CASSPGTSNEQFF. The CDR3 DNA follows: TGTGCCAGCAGCCCAGGGACTAGTAATGAGCAGTTCTTC.

The chain combines TRBV28 with TRBJ2-1; 12 bases fit TRBD2. Germline V gives CDR1 MDHEN, CDR2 SYDVKM. V trimming: 3 bases; J trimming: 6 bases; junction bases outside the gene matches: 3. The CDR3 loop spans 15 amino acids. The CDR3 coding sequence is TGTGCCAGCAGTTTTCTAGCGGGAGGGCGCAATGAGCAGTTCTTC. The encoded protein is CASSFLAGGRNEQFF. The full variable domain, completed using reference TRBV28 and TRBJ2-1, is DVKVTQSSRYLVKRTGEKVFLECVQDMDHENMFWYRQDPGLGLRLIYFSYDVKMKEKGDIPEGYSVSREKKERFSLILESASTNQTSMYLCASSFLAGGRNEQFFGPGTRLTVL.

The chain joins TRBV9 to TRBJ2-1; 11 bases map to TRBD1. Per the germline V gene, CDR1 is SGDLS and CDR2 is YYNGEE. J lost 10 bases, V lost 0 bases, and 12 bases had no gene match. This CDR3 is 17 amino acids long. The CDR3 sequence is CASSVGVQGQGVEEQFF. The CDR3 coding sequence is TGTGCCAGCAGCGTAGGGGTTCAGGGACAGGGGGTGGAGGAGCAGTTCTTC.

J is TRBJ2-4 and V is TRBV11-2; TRBD1 agrees at 9 bases. After removal of 5 bases from V and 8 bases from J, the junction contained 4 bases not matched to a gene. CDR3 length: 13 amino acids. Germline V gene sequence: CDR1 SGHAT, CDR2 FQNNGV. The CDR3 sequence is CASSQTGGYIQYF. CDR3 DNA sequence: TGTGCCAGCAGCCAGACAGGGGGATACATTCAGTACTTC.

The chain is built from TRBV5-5 and TRBJ2-7; D is unresolved. Per germline, CDR1 SGHKS and CDR2 YYEKEE (reference sequence). The CDR3 is 12 amino acids. Trimming took 2 bases from V and 5 from J, leaving 8 bases between them. CDR3 DNA: TGTGCCAGCAGCTTCAAACTGAACGAGCAGTACTTC. Its protein is CASSFKLNEQYF.

The chain links TRBV7-8 to TRBJ1-1, with TRBD1 matching 8 bases. CDR3 length: 17 amino acids. V gave up 4 bases and J gave up 2 bases; unmatched junction bases: 12. Germline V CDR1 and CDR2: SGHVS, FQNEAQ. Here the CDR3 DNA reads TGTGCCAGCAGCTCCCGGGACAGGCGCCCTTTAAACACTGAAGCTTTCTTT. Its translation: CASSSRDRRPLNTEAFF.

J is TRBJ2-3 and V is TRBV11-2, with 7 bases matching TRBD1. This CDR3 has 14 residues. The germline CDR1 and CDR2 sequences are SGHAT and FQNNGV. J lost 7 bases, V lost 5 bases, and 9 bases had no gene match. CDR3 region: CASSVNAGGYTQYF. The CDR3, as DNA: TGTGCCAGCAGCGTCAACGCAGGGGGTTATACGCAGTATTTT.

J is TRBJ2-7 and V is TRBV7-7; the match to TRBD2 covers 8 bases. Germline CDR1 SSHAT, CDR2 FNYEAQ (reference sequence). V dropped 5 bases and J dropped 5; count of bases not matched to a gene: 5. This CDR3 spans 13 amino acids. CDR3 nucleotide sequence: TGTGCCAGCAGCCCGGGGGGGTATGACGAGCAGTACTTC. Its translation is CASSPGGYDEQYF.

This chain joins TRBV7-9 and TRBJ2-1, with 11 bases matching TRBD2. The CDR3 spans 14 residues. V lost 4 bases, J lost 9 bases, and 5 bases stayed unmatched. Germline V CDR1 and CDR2: SEHNR, FQNEAQ (reference sequence). CDR3 sequence: CASSSRTSGPEQFF. CDR3 DNA sequence: TGTGCCAGCAGCTCCCGGACTAGCGGGCCTGAGCAGTTCTTC.

The chain has TRBV11-1 and TRBJ1-1; D is undetermined. The CDR3 sequence is 13 residues long. Germline CDR1 and CDR2: SGHAT and FQDESV (reference sequence). Trimming removed 5 bases from V and 6 bases from J, with 13 bases in between. CDR3 bases: TGTGCCAGCAGCCCTCCCACGGGGTCTGAAGCTTTCTTT. This translates into CASSPPTGSEAFF. The variable domain in full, completed from reference TRBV11-1 and TRBJ1-1, reads EAEVAQSPRYKITEKSQAVAFWCDPISGHATLYWYRQILGQGPELLVQFQDESVVDDSQLPKDRFSAERLKGVDSTLKIQPAELGDSAMYLCASSPPTGSEAFFGQGTRLTVV.

The V and J genes are TRBV6-5 and TRBJ2-6, with TRBD1 matching 8 bases. Germline CDR1 reads MNHEY; CDR2 reads SVGAGI. The CDR3 extends over 15 amino acids. The J segment lost 2 bases and the V segment lost 5 bases, leaving 2 bases of the junction unmatched. CDR3 coding DNA: TGTGCCAGCAGTGGACAGGGTACTGGGGCCAACGTCCTGACTTTC. Amino acids: CASSGQGTGANVLTF.

The chain employs TRBV11-3 and TRBJ2-5; no clear D gene. CDR1 and CDR2 (germline): SGHNT, YENEEA. There are 13 residues in the CDR3. V was shortened by 1 base and J by 4 bases, with 7 bases between the two germline ends. Here the CDR3 DNA reads TGTGCCAGCAGCTTAGGCTACCCAGAGACCCAGTACTTC. Translation: CASSLGYPETQYF.

This clone appeared once. The genes are TRBV28 and TRBJ1-1; 7 bases fit TRBD1. Germline loops: CDR1 MDHEN, CDR2 SYDVKM. With 6 bases clipped from V and 5 bases from J, the junction kept 9 bases outside the gene matches. The CDR3 totals 14 residues. The CDR3 reads CASSPLQGMTEAFF. Here the CDR3 DNA reads TGTGCCAGCAGCCCCCTACAGGGGATGACTGAAGCTTTCTTT.

This chain joins TRBV15 and TRBJ2-2, with a weak D call TRBD2 (6 bases). CDR3 length: 16 residues. Trimming removed 0 bases from V and 3 bases from J, with 11 bases in between. The germline V gene encodes CDR1 LNHNV and CDR2 YYDKDF (reference sequence). The CDR3 sequence is CATSRETGVYTGELFF. The CDR3 bases are TGTGCCACCAGCAGAGAAACGGGAGTGTACACCGGGGAGCTGTTTTTT.

The chain's CDR3 is CSVGTGRETQYF. CDR3 sequence (DNA): TGCAGCGTAGGGACAGGGAGGGAGACCCAGTACTTC. The chain uses TRBV29-1 and TRBJ2-5, with 9 bases aligning to TRBD1. The CDR3 covers 12 residues. V gave up 6 bases and J gave up 5 bases; unmatched junction bases: 4. Germline V gene lookup returns CDR1 SQVTM and CDR2 ANQGSEA.

The chain links TRBV19 to TRBJ2-7, with no clear D. The CDR3 loop spans 13 amino acids. The V end lost 5 bases, the J end lost 0 bases, and 8 bases lay between the germline ends. Looked up from germline, CDR1 is LNHDA and CDR2 is SQIVND (reference sequence). CDR3 sequence reads: CASSSGNSYEQYF. CDR3 nucleotide sequence: TGTGCCAGTAGTTCAGGAAACTCCTACGAGCAGTACTTC.

As regards this clone: Within the sample, other DNA sequences also encode this same CDR3. The CDR3 region has the DNA TGCAGCGTTGTCGGCGGGAGCTCCTACAATGAGCAGTTCTTC. It codes for CSVVGGSSYNEQFF. V gene TRBV29-1 combines with J gene TRBJ2-1; 7 bases are shared with TRBD2. The CDR3 contains 14 residues. In germline, CDR1 is SQVTM, CDR2 ANQGSEA. J gave up 0 bases and V 4 bases, and 3 bases lay outside the gene matches.

The chain joins TRBV9 to TRBJ2-2; D is ambiguous. Looked up from germline, CDR1 is SGDLS and CDR2 is YYNGEE. The V end lost 0 bases, the J end lost 7 bases, and 10 bases lay between the germline ends. The CDR3 has 14 residues. Here the CDR3 reads CASSVGAGNGELFF. CDR3 in DNA: TGTGCCAGCAGCGTAGGGGCAGGAAACGGGGAGCTGTTTTTT.